These 7 T cell receptor beta chains share one sample of origin, sequenced in a study of shared clonotypes between healthy human individuals. Data came from immunoSEQ multiplex PCR; TCRdb stores just in-frame clones and leaves some out. This sample yields about 2.2 million clones, of which 93% are seen a single time; under 2% belongs to the top ten. Terminally differentiated effector memory CD45RA+ cells were left out of the naive CD8 fraction, which was CD45RO-negative and positively selected for CCR7. Specimen: naive CD8+ T cells from PBMCs. All receptors derive from a man aged 18 to 35 in good health. Some clones in this sample may be carry-over from other donors' samples.

Only a few counts were recorded for this clone. This chain joins TRBV4-1 and TRBJ2-7, with D unclear. Germline lookup yields CDR1 MGHRA and CDR2 YSYEKL. V shed 4 bases and J shed 7 bases, with 11 bases lying between them. CDR3 length equals 12 residues. The CDR3: CASSLTGREQYF. Here the CDR3 DNA reads TGCGCCAGCAGCCTCACGGGTCGGGAGCAGTACTTC.

This chain links TRBV7-9 with TRBJ2-7; D is tentatively TRBD1 or TRBD2 (5 bases each). V lost 5 bases and J 0 bases, leaving 14 bases between the germline ends. CDR3 length: 15 residues. Germline V gives CDR1 SEHNR, CDR2 FQNEAQ (reference sequence). CDR3 sequence: CASSQDSGLSYEQYF. Written as DNA, the CDR3 is TGTGCCAGCAGCCAAGACAGCGGACTCTCCTACGAGCAGTACTTC. The full variable domain, rest sourced from reference TRBV7-9 and TRBJ2-7, is DTGVSQNPRHKITKRGQNVTFRCDPISEHNRLYWYRQTLGQGPEFLTYFQNEAQLEKSRLLSDRFSAERPKGSFSTLEIQRTEQGDSAMYLCASSQDSGLSYEQYFGPGTRLTVT.

The chain employs TRBV4-3 and TRBJ2-3, with D unclear. The V and J ends lost 4 bases and 1 base respectively, with 12 bases between them. Per germline, CDR1 LGHNA and CDR2 YSLEER. CDR3 length: 15 residues. This CDR3 is CASSLSSPGTDTQYF. The DNA for the CDR3 is TGCGCCAGCAGCCTTTCCTCCCCCGGCACAGATACGCAGTATTTT.

This clone appeared a single time. Additional DNA sequences in this sample encode the identical CDR3. The J gene is TRBJ1-1, the V gene TRBV7-9; D is ambiguous. Trimming took off 1 base at V and 2 bases at J, with 8 bases between the two ends. CDR3 length: 14 residues. CDR1 and CDR2 (germline): SEHNR, FQNEAQ (reference sequence). Here the CDR3 DNA reads TGTGCCAGCAGCTTAGTCTCCCTTAACACTGAAGCTTTCTTT. Its translation: CASSLVSLNTEAFF.

The chain has TRBV4-1 and TRBJ1-5, with 7 nucleotides matching TRBD1. The CDR3 loop spans 14 amino acids. Germline assignment: CDR1 MGHRA and CDR2 YSYEKL. Trimming cost V 1 base and J 5 bases; bases outside gene matches: 2. CDR3 DNA sequence: TGCGCCAGCAGCCAAGCGCAGGGGGATCAGCCCCAGCATTTT. It yields the protein CASSQAQGDQPQHF.

This clone occurred a few times. The rearrangement joins TRBV28 to TRBJ2-7; D not resolved. The CDR3 has 14 residues. Germline V gives CDR1 MDHEN, CDR2 SYDVKM. V dropped 4 bases and J dropped 0 bases, with 10 bases sitting between them. DNA for the CDR3: TGTGCCAGCAGTTCGAGACGGTCCTCCTACGAGCAGTACTTC. It is translated as CASSSRRSSYEQYF. Full variable domain (remainder filled in from reference TRBV28 and TRBJ2-7): DVKVTQSSRYLVKRTGEKVFLECVQDMDHENMFWYRQDPGLGLRLIYFSYDVKMKEKGDIPEGYSVSREKKERFSLILESASTNQTSMYLCASSSRRSSYEQYFGPGTRLTVT.

The J gene is TRBJ2-7, the V gene TRBV5-1, with unresolved D. Germline CDR1 SGHRS, CDR2 YFSETQ. The V end lost 2 bases, the J end lost 2 bases, and 11 bases lay between the germline ends. This CDR3 has 14 residues. CDR3 bases: TGCGCCAGCAGCTTCCGGGCGGATACCTACGAGCAGTACTTC. It specifies CASSFRADTYEQYF. The complete variable domain, with remaining parts taken from reference TRBV5-1 and TRBJ2-7, reads KAGVTQTPRYLIKTRGQQVTLSCSPISGHRSVSWYQQTPGQGLQFLFEYFSETQRNKGNFPGRFSGRQFSNSRSEMNVSTLELGDSALYLCASSFRADTYEQYFGPGTRLTVT.